A single count supports the clone carrying this TCR beta chain. Participants in the exposed group had met a COVID-19 case in the 2 weeks before joining the study. The trim removed 11 bases at V and 2 bases at J, leaving 10 bases unmatched. From germline, CDR1 is MDHEN and CDR2 SYDVKM. The CDR3 covers 14 residues. In the study's own analysis: It was from reference gene primer amplification that nucleated cell counts were estimated. Clones were sequenced by immunoSEQ multiplex PCR, and TCRdb holds only the in-frame ones, with some missing. From that table come the V and J calls and clone size; the DNA was used to work out D and trimming. The table has roughly 150,000 clones, roughly 88% seen once; the top ten hold approximately 5.3%. This sample stems from a study of blood T cell repertoires in COVID-19. Overall study context: PBMCs, B-cell-depleted T cells, or T cells were the source of the cDNA or gDNA that made up the material.

The source material was PBMCs or T cells enriched from blood (not recorded which). This TCR was recovered from a man aged 70-80 years who had been exposed to COVID-19. The chain carries TRBV28 and TRBJ2-3, with 7 bases fitting TRBD2. CDR3 residues: CALGERGFTDTQYF. CDR3 DNA sequence: TGTGCCTTGGGGGAGCGGGGATTCACAGATACGCAGTATTTT.